This TCR beta chain came from a study of T cell changes during pregnancy in multiple sclerosis. Profiling relied on immunoSEQ multiplex PCR, and the TCRdb table lists in-frame clones only, not all of them. The sample records roughly 60,000 clones, approximately 92% being singletons. CDR1 and CDR2 from the germline V gene are SGHRS and YFSETQ. V was pared by 1 base and J by 3 bases, with 10 bases between. The CDR3 covers 14 residues. The clonotype originates from a female donor with multiple sclerosis, enrolled in a pregnancy study. The source material was CD4+ T cells from peripheral blood mononuclear cells, sampled before pregnancy. The genes are TRBV5-1 and TRBJ1-1; D possibly corresponds to TRBD1 (6 bases). The DNA for the CDR3 is TGCGCCAGCAGCTTGACAGGGCGGGACACTGAAGCTTTCTTT. As protein: CASSLTGRDTEAFF.